Presented here are 15 T cell receptor beta chains from one specimen sequenced in a study of shared T cell receptors in the human thymus. Data came from immunoSEQ multiplex PCR; TCRdb stores just in-frame clones and leaves some out. The profile shows hundreds of thousands of clones, about 90% of them singletons. The same data also contributed to another study, on human thymus T cells.

Sequencing was carried out using thymocytes. These receptors were obtained from a boy in the first two years of life with a congenital heart defect.

The chain joins TRBV27 to TRBJ2-7; TRBD2 might be the D (6 bases). Trimming removed 2 bases from V and 4 bases from J, with 12 bases in between. CDR3 length: 14 amino acids. Looked up from germline, CDR1 is MNHEY and CDR2 is SMNVEV (reference sequence). CDR3 sequence: CASSLGAGRYEQYF. The DNA of the CDR3 is TGTGCCAGCAGTTTAGGGGCGGGAAGGTACGAGCAGTACTTC.

The V gene is TRBV5-1, the J gene TRBJ2-1, with D tentatively TRBD2 (5 bases). This CDR3 contains 14 residues. Germline-derived CDR1 and CDR2 are SGHRS and YFSETQ. Trimming removed 3 bases from V and 3 bases from J, with 10 bases in between. This CDR3 reads CASSSPRDYNEQFF. In DNA, the CDR3 is TGCGCCAGCAGCTCGCCACGGGACTACAATGAGCAGTTCTTC.

Only one count was recorded for this clone. V gene TRBV29-1 combines with J gene TRBJ1-2, with a weak D call TRBD1 (6 bases). The length of the CDR3 is 12 residues. Germline V gene lookup returns CDR1 SQVTM and CDR2 ANQGSEA. Trimming left V 7 bases short and J 1 base short, with 10 bases between. The CDR3 here is CSARTDNYGYTF. CDR3 bases: TGCAGCGCCCGGACAGATAACTATGGCTACACCTTC.

This clone came up once. This chain connects TRBV7-2 to TRBJ2-1; perhaps TRBD2 as D (7 bases). The CDR3 length is 17 residues. Between the trimmed V and J ends, which lost 5 bases and 6 bases, there was a span of 23 bases. The germline V gene has CDR1 SGHTA and CDR2 FQGNSA. The CDR3 protein is CASSDRHERGGSNEQFF. The CDR3 nucleotides are TGTGCCAGCAGCGACAGGCACGAGAGGGGGGGGTCCAATGAGCAGTTCTTC.

V is TRBV6-1 and J is TRBJ2-1; the match to TRBD2 covers 13 bases. The V and J ends lost 4 bases and 5 bases, in that order; junction bases with no gene match: 2. CDR1 MNHNS and CDR2 SASEGT come from the germline V gene. The CDR3 consists of 15 residues. The CDR3 sequence is CASSGGLAGNNEQFF. DNA for the CDR3: TGTGCCAGCAGTGGGGGACTAGCGGGGAACAATGAGCAGTTCTTC.

The CDR3 region is CASSLEGWGGQETQYF. The CDR3 nucleotides read TGCGCCAGCAGCTTGGAGGGGTGGGGGGGCCAAGAGACCCAGTACTTC. The chain joins TRBV5-1 to TRBJ2-5; TRBD2 matches at 7 bases. The CDR3 contains 16 residues. In germline, CDR1 is SGHRS, CDR2 YFSETQ. V lost 0 bases and J lost 1; bases outside the gene matches: 6.

This chain joins TRBV6-5 and TRBJ1-2; 9 nucleotides agree with TRBD1. CDR1 and CDR2 (germline): MNHEY, SVGAGI. V lost 6 bases and J lost 3; bases outside the gene matches: 8. This CDR3 contains 15 residues. DNA for the CDR3: TGTGCCAGCAGCCTTACAGGGGGCCCCCACTATGGCTACACCTTC. This encodes CASSLTGGPHYGYTF.

The chain uses TRBV7-2 and TRBJ2-7, with D possibly matching TRBD2 (5 bases). The length of the CDR3 is 16 residues. From germline, CDR1 is SGHTA and CDR2 FQGNSA. Trimming cost V 8 bases and J 2 bases, with 22 bases left between them. The CDR3 sequence: CASLEGPERRPYEQYF. CDR3 coding DNA: TGTGCCAGCCTAGAAGGCCCGGAGCGGAGGCCCTACGAGCAGTACTTC.

The sample holds a few counts of this clone. The gene calls are TRBV5-6 and TRBJ2-3, with D perhaps matching TRBD2 (7 bases). V was clipped by 5 bases and J by 5 bases, with 18 bases between them. This CDR3 has 15 residues. Germline assignment: CDR1 SGHDT and CDR2 YYEEEE. The CDR3 protein is CASRRGGARKDTQYF. As DNA, the CDR3 is TGTGCCAGCAGACGTGGGGGGGCTAGGAAAGATACGCAGTATTTT. Supplemented by reference TRBV5-6 and TRBJ2-3, the full variable domain reads DAGVTQSPTHLIKTRGQQVTLRCSPKSGHDTVSWYQQALGQGPQFIFQYYEEEERQRGNFPDRFSGHQFPNYSSELNVNALLLGDSALYLCASRRGGARKDTQYFGPGTRLTVL.

The genes are TRBV4-2 and TRBJ2-2; 12 nucleotides align to TRBD2. The ends lost 7 bases at V and 7 bases at J; junction bases unmatched: 7. Looked up from germline, CDR1 is LGHNA and CDR2 is YNFKEQ. The CDR3 spans 15 residues. CDR3 nucleotide sequence: TGTGCCAGCATGACGCCGGGACTAGCGGGCGGGGAGCTGTTTTTT. This codes for CASMTPGLAGGELFF.

V and J are TRBV28 and TRBJ2-7; TRBD1 agrees at 11 bases. J lost 5 bases, V lost 5 bases, and 11 bases had no gene match. The CDR3 consists of 16 residues. The germline V gene has CDR1 MDHEN and CDR2 SYDVKM. The CDR3 DNA is TGTGCCAGCAGTCCCCCGGACAGGGGGCCACCTGACGAGCAGTACTTC. This gives the protein CASSPPDRGPPDEQYF.

The CDR3 loop reads CASRDRGRDTGELFF. The DNA for the CDR3 is TGTGCCAGCAGAGACAGGGGGCGCGACACCGGGGAGCTGTTTTTT. This chain joins TRBV6-1 and TRBJ2-2; 10 nucleotides match TRBD1. This CDR3 contains 15 residues. J lost 3 bases, V lost 6 bases, and 4 bases had no gene match. Germline CDR1 MNHNS, CDR2 SASEGT.

This clone has just one count. The chain combines TRBV7-9 with TRBJ2-1; the match to TRBD2 covers 11 bases. Germline-derived CDR1 and CDR2 are SEHNR and FQNEAQ (reference sequence). The CDR3 has 17 amino acids. Germline trimming cut 5 bases from V and 7 bases from J; bases unmatched to any gene: 13. CDR3 residues: CASSIYSGRAYWNEQFF. The CDR3 bases are TGTGCCAGCAGCATATATAGCGGGAGGGCGTATTGGAATGAGCAGTTCTTC.

This chain uses TRBV7-6 with TRBJ2-7; no reliable D call. CDR1 and CDR2 from the germline V gene are SGHVS and FNYEAQ. There are 13 residues in the CDR3. With 2 bases removed from V and 0 bases from J, the gap between germline ends came to 5 bases. The CDR3 bases are TGTGCCAGCAGCTTACTAAACTCCTACGAGCAGTACTTC. Its protein is CASSLLNSYEQYF.

The rearrangement links TRBV30 to TRBJ2-1; 7 nucleotides line up with TRBD2. The germline V gene has CDR1 GTSNPN and CDR2 SVGIG (reference sequence). Trimming cost V 0 bases and J 0 bases; bases outside gene matches: 11. This CDR3 region has 18 residues. CDR3 sequence: CAWSVGGVGLVSYNEQFF. The DNA for the CDR3 is TGTGCCTGGAGTGTGGGGGGGGTAGGACTAGTCTCCTACAATGAGCAGTTCTTC. The full variable domain, rest sourced from reference TRBV30 and TRBJ2-1, is SQTIHQWPATLVQPVGSPLSLECTVEGTSNPNLYWYRQAAGRGLQLLFYSVGIGQISSEVPQNLSASRPQDRQFILSSKKLLLSDSGFYLCAWSVGGVGLVSYNEQFFGPGTRLTVL.